The sequence of this TCR beta chain was determined in a study of T cell changes during pregnancy in multiple sclerosis. The method was immunoSEQ multiplex PCR; TCRdb's version includes in-frame clones alone and lacks a portion of them. The sample records around 85,000 clones, about 89% being singletons. This CDR3 has 14 amino acids. Trimming shortened V by 0 bases and J by 0 bases, and 4 bases separated the two germline ends. CDR1 is SGHDT, CDR2 YYEEEE, per germline. The chain recombines TRBV5-6 with TRBJ1-3; D uncertain. The sequencing used PBMCs, collected in the first trimester of pregnancy. This clonotype was obtained from a female donor in good health, serving as a control in a pregnancy study. Some clones in this sample may be carry-over from other donors' samples. The CDR3 DNA follows: TGTGCCAGCAGCTTGGGAGGCTCTGGAAACACCATATATTTT. Amino acid sequence: CASSLGGSGNTIYF. Full variable domain (rest looked up from reference TRBV5-6 and TRBJ1-3): DAGVTQSPTHLIKTRGQQVTLRCSPKSGHDTVSWYQQALGQGPQFIFQYYEEEERQRGNFPDRFSGHQFPNYSSELNVNALLLGDSALYLCASSLGGSGNTIYFGEGSWLTVV.